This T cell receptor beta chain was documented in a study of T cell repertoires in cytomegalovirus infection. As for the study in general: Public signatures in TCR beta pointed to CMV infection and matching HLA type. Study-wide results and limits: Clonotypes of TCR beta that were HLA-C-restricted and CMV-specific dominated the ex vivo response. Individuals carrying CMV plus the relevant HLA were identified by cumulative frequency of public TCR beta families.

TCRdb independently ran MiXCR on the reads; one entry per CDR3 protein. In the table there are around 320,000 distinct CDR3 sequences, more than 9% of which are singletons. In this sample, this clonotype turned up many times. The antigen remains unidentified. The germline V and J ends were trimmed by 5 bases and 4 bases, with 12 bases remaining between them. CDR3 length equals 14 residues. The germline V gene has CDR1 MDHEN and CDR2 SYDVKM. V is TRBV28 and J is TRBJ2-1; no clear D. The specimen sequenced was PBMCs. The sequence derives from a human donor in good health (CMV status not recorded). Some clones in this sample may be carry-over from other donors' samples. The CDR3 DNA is TGTGCCAGCAGTCCCATGGGCCCTTACAATGAGCAGTTCTTC. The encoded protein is CASSPMGPYNEQFF. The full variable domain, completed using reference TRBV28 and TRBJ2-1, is DVKVTQSSRYLVKRTGEKVFLECVQDMDHENMFWYRQDPGLGLRLIYFSYDVKMKEKGDIPEGYSVSREKKERFSLILESASTNQTSMYLCASSPMGPYNEQFFGPGTRLTVL.